This is a list of T cell receptor beta chains from one sample in a study of blood T cell repertoires in COVID-19. The protocol was immunoSEQ multiplex PCR, while the TCRdb copy is restricted to in-frame clones and leaves out a portion. Of about 270,000 clones in the sample, 85% to 90% were seen once. The sequencing input was peripheral blood. These receptors originate from a woman aged 25 to 39 with COVID-19, enrolled during active disease. The CDR3 runs from the conserved cysteine through the conserved F or W. The D gene is left open where the match is weak. Clone size is given for some rows only: seen once, a few or many times, or a class if the clone is expanded.

TGTGCCAGCAGTTACTCTCGGACAGGGGAAACTGAAGCTTTCTTT CASSYSRTGETEAFF 15 TRBD1 - TRBJ1-1 TRBV6-5
TGTGCCAGCAGCTCGACAGGGGGCTCGGGCTATGGCTACACCTTC CASSSTGGSGYGYTF 15 TRBD1 - TRBJ1-2 TRBV13
TGCGCCAGCTCAATAAAGGTTGGGCAGGAGGGCGAGCAGTACTTC CASSIKVGQEGEQYF 15 - - TRBJ2-7 TRBV10-1
TGTGCCAGTAGTCCCGGGACAGGGGTCTACGAGCAGTACTTC CASSPGTGVYEQYF 14 TRBD1 - TRBJ2-7 TRBV19
TGTGCCAGCAGCCCACAGGTGACTCAAGAGACCCAGTACTTC CASSPQVTQETQYF 14 - - TRBJ2-5 TRBV7-2
TGTGCCAGCAGCTCGGGGACTAGCGGGTACGAGCAGTACTTC CASSSGTSGYEQYF 14 TRBD2 - TRBJ2-7 TRBV7-9
TGCGCCAGCAGCCAAGTCGTGACAGGGGCAAACAATCAGCCCCAGCATTTT CASSQVVTGANNQPQHF 17 TRBD1 - TRBJ1-5 TRBV4-1
TGTGCCAGCAGTGGTACAGGGGGCTATGGCTACACCTTC CASSGTGGYGYTF 13 TRBD1 - TRBJ1-2 TRBV2
TGTGCCATCAGTGAGTCGGTGACTTGGGGGGGCAATGAGCAGTTCTTC CAISESVTWGGNEQFF 16 TRBD2 few TRBJ2-1 TRBV10-3
TGTGCCAGCAGTTTGCCAGGGCGCTCCTACGAGCAGTACTTC CASSLPGRSYEQYF 14 - - TRBJ2-7 TRBV28
TGTGCCAGCAGAACGACAGGACCCTGGGGAGAGACCCAGTACTTC CASRTTGPWGETQYF 15 - - TRBJ2-5 TRBV6-5
TGTGCCAGCAGTGGGGCGGGAGGTGAATCCGGGGAGCTGTTTTTT CASSGAGGESGELFF 15 TRBD2 - TRBJ2-2 TRBV2
TGTGCCAGCGGCCCGGGACAGGGGTCCTACGAGCAGTACTTC CASGPGQGSYEQYF 14 TRBD1 - TRBJ2-7 TRBV27
TGTGGTATCGCGGGGCCACGGGACACAGATACGCAGTATTTT CGIAGPRDTDTQYF 14 - - TRBJ2-3 TRBV7-9
TGTGCCAGCAGCCCGACGGGACAGGCCCCCTCCTACGAGCAGTACTTC CASSPTGQAPSYEQYF 16 - - TRBJ2-7 TRBV21-1
TGTGCCAGCAGCAGTCCCGACAGGGATACGGACTACGAGCAGTACTTC CASSSPDRDTDYEQYF 16 TRBD1 - TRBJ2-7 TRBV6-2/TRBV6-3
TGTGCCAGCAGCCGGGGGGGTATGAACACTGAAGCTTTCTTT CASSRGGMNTEAFF 14 - - TRBJ1-1 TRBV5-4
TGTGCCAGCAGCTTGGCGGCAGGTGGAAACACCATATATTTT CASSLAAGGNTIYF 14 - - TRBJ1-3 TRBV5-6
TGCGCCAGCACCCCGGCGGGGGGAATCGGGGAGCTGTTTTTT CASTPAGGIGELFF 14 TRBD2 - TRBJ2-2 TRBV10-2
TGTGCCAGTAGTACACCGGGACACTCCCTGGCCACCGGGGAGCTGTTTTTT CASSTPGHSLATGELFF 17 - - TRBJ2-2 TRBV19
TGCGCCAGCAGCGTTACAGGGGAAGGTGTGTCGTCAGATACGCAGTATTTT CASSVTGEGVSSDTQYF 17 TRBD1 - TRBJ2-3 TRBV5-1
TGTGCCAGCAGTTTCCCGGGAACTAATTCACCCCTCCACTTT CASSFPGTNSPLHF 14 - few TRBJ1-6 TRBV27
TGTGCCAGCACCGAACAGGGGGCATTTTACGAGCAGTACTTC CASTEQGAFYEQYF 14 TRBD1 - TRBJ2-7 TRBV6-6
TGCGCCAGCAGCCTCGGGTTATCCACGACCTACGAGCAGTACTTC CASSLGLSTTYEQYF 15 - - TRBJ2-7 TRBV5-1
TGTGCCAGCAGCCCCTATCAGCCCCAGCATTTT CASSPYQPQHF 11 - few TRBJ1-5 TRBV11-3
TGTGCCATCAGTGACAACGGGGGGGGGCTCCCCGGGGAGCTGTTTTTT CAISDNGGGLPGELFF 16 TRBD2 - TRBJ2-2 TRBV10-3
TGTGCCAGCAGCTTAGTGACAGGGGGGGATCAGCCCCAGCATTTT CASSLVTGGDQPQHF 15 TRBD1 - TRBJ1-5 TRBV7-8
TGTGCCAGCAGCCCGGGACAACTAAACACTGAAGCTTTCTTT CASSPGQLNTEAFF 14 - - TRBJ1-1 TRBV2
TGTGCCAGCAGCTTGGCGGGGGGAAGGAATGAGCAGTTCTTC CASSLAGGRNEQFF 14 TRBD2 - TRBJ2-1 TRBV5-6
TGCGCCAGCAGCTTGATCCAGGGGGCCTACGAGCAGTACTTC CASSLIQGAYEQYF 14 TRBD1 - TRBJ2-7 TRBV5-1
TGTGCCTGGAACAGGGCAGGGGATTACTACGACACAGATACGCAGTATTTT CAWNRAGDYYDTDTQYF 17 - - TRBJ2-3 TRBV30
TGTGCCAGCATCAGGGTAGGGAGCAATCAGCCCCAGCATTTT CASIRVGSNQPQHF 14 - - TRBJ1-5 TRBV6-5
TGTGCCAGCAGTTTTACCGGGACAGGGGTTTACGAGCAGTACTTC CASSFTGTGVYEQYF 15 TRBD1 - TRBJ2-7 TRBV27
TGTGCCAGTAGTTTCAGACAGGGCGTCAACTATGGCTACACCTTC CASSFRQGVNYGYTF 15 TRBD1 - TRBJ1-2 TRBV19
TGTGCCAGCTGCGAGGGGACAGGGGCCCACAATGAGCAGTTCTTC CASCEGTGAHNEQFF 15 TRBD1 few TRBJ2-1 TRBV2
TGTGCCAGCAGTGTCGAGGGAACCGGGGAGCTGTTTTTT CASSVEGTGELFF 13 - - TRBJ2-2 TRBV2
TGTGCCAGCAGTTTAAGTGGGACAGGGCGTTACGAGCAGTACTTC CASSLSGTGRYEQYF 15 TRBD1 - TRBJ2-7 TRBV27
TGTGCCAGCAGTTATGCCCAGGGTGCGGAGACCCAGTACTTC CASSYAQGAETQYF 14 - - TRBJ2-5 TRBV6-5
TGTGCCTCCCAGGGTAAGAGCAATCAGCCCCAGCATTTT CASQGKSNQPQHF 13 - - TRBJ1-5 TRBV24-1
TGCAGCGTTATCTACGGTGAGCAGTTCTTC CSVIYGEQFF 10 - - TRBJ2-1 TRBV29-1
TGTGCCAGTAGCTCAAGGACTGGAAGCAATGAGCAGTTCTTC CASSSRTGSNEQFF 14 - - TRBJ2-1 TRBV19
TGTGCCAGTAGTTGGACAGCTGGGGCCAACGTCCTGACTTTC CASSWTAGANVLTF 14 - - TRBJ2-6 TRBV19
TGCGCCAGCAGCTTGGACAGGGGCTACGAGCAGTACTTC CASSLDRGYEQYF 13 TRBD1 - TRBJ2-7 TRBV5-1
TGTGCCTGGGGAGACGGCGGACTCTCTGGAAACACCATATATTTT CAWGDGGLSGNTIYF 15 - - TRBJ1-3 TRBV30
TGTGCCAGCAGCCCGGACGGGGGGAGCAATCAGCCCCAGCATTTT CASSPDGGSNQPQHF 15 - - TRBJ1-5 TRBV6-5
TGTGCCAGCCGGGTGGGCTCTGGAAACACCATATATTTT CASRVGSGNTIYF 13 - - TRBJ1-3 TRBV5-6
TGTGCCAGTAGCCTCCTCCAGGCGGGGATGAACACTGAAGCTTTCTTT CASSLLQAGMNTEAFF 16 - - TRBJ1-1 TRBV19
TGTGCCAGCAGCTTGGACGGAGCTAATTCACCCCTCCACTTT CASSLDGANSPLHF 14 - few TRBJ1-6 TRBV5-4
TGTGCCAGCAGACAACAGGGGAAGGGGAACTATGGCTACACCTTC CASRQQGKGNYGYTF 15 TRBD1 few TRBJ1-2 TRBV6-4
TGTGCCAGCTCTGGGCAGGGGTGGTGGTATGGCTACACCTTC CASSGQGWWYGYTF 14 - - TRBJ1-2 TRBV6-5
TGTGCCAGCAGCTTGAGGGAGGCAACTAATGAAAAACTGTTTTTT CASSLREATNEKLFF 15 - - TRBJ1-4 TRBV7-2
TGTGCCGCCCGGGGGGATAGCACAGATACGCAGTATTTT CAARGDSTDTQYF 13 TRBD2 - TRBJ2-3 TRBV19
TGTGCCAGCAGTGATCGGTCCTACGAGCAGTACTTC CASSDRSYEQYF 12 - - TRBJ2-7 TRBV25-1
TGTGCCATCCGCGGGGGGGCTGCGGGAACCGGGGAGCTGTTTTTT CAIRGGAAGTGELFF 15 TRBD2 - TRBJ2-2 TRBV10-3
TGTGCCAGCAGGTCCAGGGGAAGTGAAGCTTTCTTT CASRSRGSEAFF 12 - - TRBJ1-1 TRBV3-1/TRBV3-2
TGCGCCAGCAGGGGAAATAGGGGGCAGCGAGGTTCACCCCTCCACTTT CASRGNRGQRGSPLHF 16 TRBD1 - TRBJ1-6 TRBV4-1